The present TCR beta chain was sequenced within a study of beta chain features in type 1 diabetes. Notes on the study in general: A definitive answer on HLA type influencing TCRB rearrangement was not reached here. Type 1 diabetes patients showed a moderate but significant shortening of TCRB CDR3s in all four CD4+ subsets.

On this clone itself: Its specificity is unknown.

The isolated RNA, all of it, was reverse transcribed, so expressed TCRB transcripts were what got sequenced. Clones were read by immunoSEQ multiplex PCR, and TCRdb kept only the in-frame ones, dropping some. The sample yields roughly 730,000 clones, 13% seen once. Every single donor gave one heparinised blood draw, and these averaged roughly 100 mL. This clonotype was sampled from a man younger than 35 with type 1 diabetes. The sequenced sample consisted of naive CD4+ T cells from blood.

As DNA, the CDR3 is TGTGCCAGCACCGGAACTACAGGGATACAGACTGAAGCTTTCTTT. It is translated as CASTGTTGIQTEAFF. This chain uses TRBV2 with TRBJ1-1, with D perhaps matching TRBD1 (6 bases). V lost 7 bases and J 5 bases, leaving 20 bases between the germline ends. The CDR3 has 15 amino acids. Germline V gives CDR1 SNHLY, CDR2 FYNNEI.